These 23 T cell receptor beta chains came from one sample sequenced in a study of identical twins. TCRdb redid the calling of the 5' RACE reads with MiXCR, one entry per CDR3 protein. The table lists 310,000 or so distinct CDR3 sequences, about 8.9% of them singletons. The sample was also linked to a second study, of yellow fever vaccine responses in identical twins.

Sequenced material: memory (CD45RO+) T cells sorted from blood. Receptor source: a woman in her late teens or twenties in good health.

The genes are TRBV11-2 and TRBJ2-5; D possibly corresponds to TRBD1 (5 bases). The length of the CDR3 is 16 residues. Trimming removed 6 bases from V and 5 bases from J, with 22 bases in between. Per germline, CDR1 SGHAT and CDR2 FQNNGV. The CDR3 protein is CASSPLPQGLGETQYF. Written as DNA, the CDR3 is TGTGCCAGCAGTCCCCTCCCGCAGGGTCTCGGGGAGACCCAGTACTTC.

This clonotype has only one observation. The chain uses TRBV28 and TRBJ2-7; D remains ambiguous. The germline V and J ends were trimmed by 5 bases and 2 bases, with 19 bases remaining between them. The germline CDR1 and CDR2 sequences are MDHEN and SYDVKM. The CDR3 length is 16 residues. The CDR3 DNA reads TGTGCCAGCAGTACAACTGCTGGCTCAATGGCCTACGAGCAGTACGTC. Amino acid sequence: CASSTTAGSMAYEQYV.

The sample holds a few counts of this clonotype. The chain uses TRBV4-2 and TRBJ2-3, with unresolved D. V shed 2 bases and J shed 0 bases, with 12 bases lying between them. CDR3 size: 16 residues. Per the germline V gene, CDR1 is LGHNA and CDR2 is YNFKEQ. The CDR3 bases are TGTGCCAGCAGCCAATCAGACACTACTAGCACAGATACGCAGTATTTT. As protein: CASSQSDTTSTDTQYF.

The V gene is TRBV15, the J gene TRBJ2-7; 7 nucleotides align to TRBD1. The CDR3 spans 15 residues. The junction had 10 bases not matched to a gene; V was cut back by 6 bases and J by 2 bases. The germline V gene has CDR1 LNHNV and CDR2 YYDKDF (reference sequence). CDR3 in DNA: TGTGCCACCAGGAATATACAGGGGTGGCCCTACGAGCAGTACGTC. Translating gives CATRNIQGWPYEQYV.

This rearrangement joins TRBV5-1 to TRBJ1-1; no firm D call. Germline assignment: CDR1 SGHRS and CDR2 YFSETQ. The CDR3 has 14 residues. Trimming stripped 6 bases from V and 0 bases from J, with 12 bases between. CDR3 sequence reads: CASTPLTLNTEAFF. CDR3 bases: TGCGCCAGCACCCCCCTAACATTGAACACTGAAGCTTTCTTT. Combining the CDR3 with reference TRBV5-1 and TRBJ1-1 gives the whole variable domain KAGVTQTPRYLIKTRGQQVTLSCSPISGHRSVSWYQQTPGQGLQFLFEYFSETQRNKGNFPGRFSGRQFSNSRSEMNVSTLELGDSALYLCASTPLTLNTEAFFGQGTRLTVV.

The CDR3 is CASRPQGGGNTIYF. CDR3 coding DNA: TGTGCCAGCAGACCTCAGGGAGGGGGAAACACCATATATTTT. The chain recombines TRBV6-1 with TRBJ1-3; D perhaps matches TRBD1 (5 bases). The CDR3 spans 14 residues. Germline CDR1 reads MNHNS; CDR2 reads SASEGT. The V end was cut by 6 bases, the J end by 4 bases, with 13 bases between.

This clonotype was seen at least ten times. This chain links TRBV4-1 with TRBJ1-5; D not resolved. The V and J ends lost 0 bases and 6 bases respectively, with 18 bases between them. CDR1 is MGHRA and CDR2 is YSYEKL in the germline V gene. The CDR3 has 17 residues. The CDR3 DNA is TGCGCCAGCAGCCAAGATATCGGGAGGGCTCCACGTCAGCCCCAGCATTTT. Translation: CASSQDIGRAPRQPQHF.

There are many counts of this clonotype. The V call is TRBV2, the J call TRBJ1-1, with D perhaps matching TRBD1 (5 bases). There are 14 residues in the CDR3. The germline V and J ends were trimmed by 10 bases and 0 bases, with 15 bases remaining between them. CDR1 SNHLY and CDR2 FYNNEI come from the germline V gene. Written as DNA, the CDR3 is TGTGCCACCATGCAGGGAGAGGTGAACACTGAAGCTTTCTTT. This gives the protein CATMQGEVNTEAFF.

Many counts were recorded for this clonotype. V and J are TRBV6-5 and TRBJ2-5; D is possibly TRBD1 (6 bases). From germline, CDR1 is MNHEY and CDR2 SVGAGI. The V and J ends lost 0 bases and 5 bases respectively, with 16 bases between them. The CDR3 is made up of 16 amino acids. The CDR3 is CASSYSTRGVGETQYF. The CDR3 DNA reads TGTGCCAGCAGTTACTCGACCAGGGGAGTAGGGGAGACCCAGTACTTC.

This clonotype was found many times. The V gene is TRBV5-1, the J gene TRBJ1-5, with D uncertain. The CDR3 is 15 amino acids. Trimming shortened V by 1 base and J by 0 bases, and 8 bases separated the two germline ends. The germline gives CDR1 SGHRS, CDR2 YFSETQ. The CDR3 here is CASSLSGHSNQPQHF. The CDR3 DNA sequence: TGCGCCAGCAGCTTGTCAGGCCATAGCAATCAGCCCCAGCATTTT.

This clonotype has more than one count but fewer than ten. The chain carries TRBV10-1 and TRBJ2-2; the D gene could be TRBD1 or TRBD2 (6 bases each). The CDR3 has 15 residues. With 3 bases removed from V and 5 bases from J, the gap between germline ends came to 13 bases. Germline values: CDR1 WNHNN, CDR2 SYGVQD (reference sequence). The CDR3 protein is CASSDGGAGTGELFF. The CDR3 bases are TGCGCCAGCAGTGATGGGGGCGCGGGAACCGGGGAGCTGTTTTTT.

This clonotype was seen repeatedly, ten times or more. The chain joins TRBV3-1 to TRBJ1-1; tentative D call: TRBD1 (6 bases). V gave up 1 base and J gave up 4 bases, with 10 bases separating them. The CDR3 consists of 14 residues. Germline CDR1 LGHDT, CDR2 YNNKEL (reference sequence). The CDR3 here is CASSQGGGGTEAFF. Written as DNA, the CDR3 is TGTGCCAGCAGCCAAGGTGGGGGCGGCACTGAAGCTTTCTTT.

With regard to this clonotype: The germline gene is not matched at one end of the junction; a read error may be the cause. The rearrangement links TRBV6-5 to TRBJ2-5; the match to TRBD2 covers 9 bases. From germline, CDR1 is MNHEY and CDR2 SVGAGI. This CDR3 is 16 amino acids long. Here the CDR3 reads CASRYLTSGNAETQYF. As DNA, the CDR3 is TGTGCCAGCAGATACTTGACTAGCGGTAATGCAGAGACCCAGTACTTC.

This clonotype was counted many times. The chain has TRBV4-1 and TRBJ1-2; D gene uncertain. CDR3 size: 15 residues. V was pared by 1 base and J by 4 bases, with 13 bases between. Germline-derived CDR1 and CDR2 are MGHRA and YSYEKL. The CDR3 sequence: CASSQAEPGAYGYTF. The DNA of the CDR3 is TGCGCCAGCAGCCAAGCTGAGCCAGGAGCCTATGGCTACACCTTC.

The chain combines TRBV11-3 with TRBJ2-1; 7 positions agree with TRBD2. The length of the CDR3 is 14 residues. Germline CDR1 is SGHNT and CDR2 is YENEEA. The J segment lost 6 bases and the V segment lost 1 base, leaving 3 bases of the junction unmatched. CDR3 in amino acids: CASSLGLAVNEQFF. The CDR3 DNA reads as TGTGCCAGCAGCTTAGGTCTAGCGGTCAATGAGCAGTTCTTC.

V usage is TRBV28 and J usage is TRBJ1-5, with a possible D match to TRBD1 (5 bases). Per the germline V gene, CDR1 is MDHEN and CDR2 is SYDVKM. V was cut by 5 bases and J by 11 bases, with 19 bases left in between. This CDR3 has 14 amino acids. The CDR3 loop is CASSITGTIVAQHF. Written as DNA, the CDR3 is TGTGCCAGCAGTATAACCGGGACTATAGTTGCCCAGCATTTT.

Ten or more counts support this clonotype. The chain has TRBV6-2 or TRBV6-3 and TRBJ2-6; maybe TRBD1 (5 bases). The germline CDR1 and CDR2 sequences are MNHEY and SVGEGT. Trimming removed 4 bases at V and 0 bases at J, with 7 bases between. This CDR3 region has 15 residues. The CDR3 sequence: CASSSTDSGANVLTF. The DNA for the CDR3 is TGTGCCAGCAGTTCGACAGACTCTGGGGCCAACGTCCTGACTTTC.

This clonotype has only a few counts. CDR3 loop: CSARTGGPSTF. In DNA, the CDR3 is TGCAGTGCTAGGACAGGGGGCCCCTCCACCTTC. The chain recombines TRBV20-1 with TRBJ1-2; 10 bases align to TRBD1. The CDR3 extends over 11 amino acids. V lost 3 bases to trimming and J lost 13 bases; unmatched junction nucleotides: 5. Per germline, CDR1 DFQATT and CDR2 SNEGSKA (reference sequence).

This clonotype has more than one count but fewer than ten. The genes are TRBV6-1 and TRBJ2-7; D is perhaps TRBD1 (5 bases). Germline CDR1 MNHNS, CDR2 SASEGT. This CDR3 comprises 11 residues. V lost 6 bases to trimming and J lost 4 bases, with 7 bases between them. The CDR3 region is CASSDRYEQYV. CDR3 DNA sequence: TGTGCCAGCAGCGACAGATACGAGCAGTACGTC.

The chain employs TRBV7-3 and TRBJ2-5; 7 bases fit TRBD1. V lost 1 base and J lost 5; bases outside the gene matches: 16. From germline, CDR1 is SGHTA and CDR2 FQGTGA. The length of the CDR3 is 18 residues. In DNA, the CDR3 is TGTGCCAGCAGCTTAAGTGGACCGGGACAGTGGAGCGGCGAGACCCAGTACTTC. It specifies CASSLSGPGQWSGETQYF.

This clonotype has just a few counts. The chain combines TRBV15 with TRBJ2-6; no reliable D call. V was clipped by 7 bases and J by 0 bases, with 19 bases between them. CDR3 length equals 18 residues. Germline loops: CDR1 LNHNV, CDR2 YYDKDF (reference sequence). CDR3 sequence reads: CATTQDTSTSSGANVLTF. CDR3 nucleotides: TGTGCCACCACCCAGGATACGTCCACCTCCTCTGGGGCCAACGTCCTGACTTTC.

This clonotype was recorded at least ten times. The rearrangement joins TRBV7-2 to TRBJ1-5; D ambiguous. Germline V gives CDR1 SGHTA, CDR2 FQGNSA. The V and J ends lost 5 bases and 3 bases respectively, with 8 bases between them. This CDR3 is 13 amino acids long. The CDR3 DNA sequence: TGTGCCAGCAGCCTCACCACCAATCAGCCCCAGCATTTT. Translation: CASSLTTNQPQHF.

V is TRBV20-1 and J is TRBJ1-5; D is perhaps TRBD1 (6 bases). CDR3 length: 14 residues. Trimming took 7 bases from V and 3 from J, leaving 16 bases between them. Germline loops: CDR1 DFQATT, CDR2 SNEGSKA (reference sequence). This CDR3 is CSGSLQGNNQPQHF. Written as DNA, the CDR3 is TGCAGTGGTAGCCTTCAGGGGAACAATCAGCCCCAGCATTTT.